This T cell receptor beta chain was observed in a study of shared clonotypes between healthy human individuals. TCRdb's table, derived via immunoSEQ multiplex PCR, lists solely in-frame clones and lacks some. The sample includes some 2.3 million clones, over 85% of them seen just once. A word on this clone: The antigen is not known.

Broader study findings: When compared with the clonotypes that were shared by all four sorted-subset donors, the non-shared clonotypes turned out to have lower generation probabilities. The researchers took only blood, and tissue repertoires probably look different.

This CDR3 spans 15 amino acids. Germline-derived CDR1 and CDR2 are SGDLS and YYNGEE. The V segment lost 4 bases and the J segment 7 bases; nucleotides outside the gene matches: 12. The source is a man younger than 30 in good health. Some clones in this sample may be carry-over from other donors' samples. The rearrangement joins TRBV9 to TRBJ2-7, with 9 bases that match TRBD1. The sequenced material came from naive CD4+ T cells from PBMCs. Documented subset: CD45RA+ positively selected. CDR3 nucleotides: TGTGCCAGCAGCCCACAGACCGGGACAGGGTATGAGCAGTACTTC. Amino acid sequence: CASSPQTGTGYEQYF.